The present TCR beta chain was sequenced within a study of T-cell memory formation after mild COVID-19. TCRdb called the 5' RACE reads again in MiXCR, with one record for every CDR3 protein. Here the sample spans just under 150,000 distinct CDR3 sequences, about a fifth being singletons. CDR3 size: 15 residues. Trimming took off 4 bases at V and 6 bases at J, with 19 bases between the two ends. The V gene's germline CDR1 is LGHNA and CDR2 YSLEER. The gene calls are TRBV4-3 and TRBJ2-7; TRBD2 is a possible D gene (5 bases). The source is an adult woman who had mild COVID-19 (a few samples of this study predate the infection). Cell type and time point are not known. The specimen sequenced was PBMCs or a T cell subset sorted from them (not recorded which). The chain's CDR3 is CASSPTLARAVEQYF. CDR3 DNA sequence: TGCGCCAGCAGCCCCACGCTGGCTAGAGCGGTCGAGCAGTACTTC.